The 13 T cell receptor beta chains given below trace back to one sample, sequenced in a study of T cell responses to AZD1222 COVID-19 vaccine. The assay was immunoSEQ multiplex PCR, and TCRdb's table has in-frame clones only and misses some. The repertoire holds roughly 100,000 clones, with approximately 90% as singletons. The sample in question was peripheral blood, obtained on day 0 of AZD1222 vaccination. The receptors derive from an adult in good health.

The chain combines TRBV5-4 with TRBJ2-5; weak D call: TRBD2 (5 bases). This CDR3 has 12 residues. CDR1 and CDR2 from the germline V gene are SGHNT and YYREEE (reference sequence). Trimming removed 4 bases from V and 5 bases from J, with 9 bases in between. CDR3 amino acids: CASSPPGETQYF. The CDR3 DNA sequence: TGTGCCAGCAGCCCACCGGGGGAGACCCAGTACTTC.

This rearrangement joins TRBV6-4 to TRBJ2-6; 12 positions match TRBD2. Losses at the gene ends were 5 bases for V and 2 bases for J; bases not matched to a gene: 1. Germline CDR1 is MRHNA and CDR2 is SNTAGT. This CDR3 is 16 amino acids long. The CDR3 coding sequence is TGTGCCAGCAGTAGACTAGCGGGAGCTGGGGCCAACGTCCTGACTTTC. Translation: CASSRLAGAGANVLTF.

V gene TRBV19 combines with J gene TRBJ2-2, with 8 bases aligning to TRBD1. V lost 10 bases, J lost 3 bases, and 10 bases stayed unmatched. In germline, CDR1 is LNHDA, CDR2 SQIVND (reference sequence). The CDR3 extends over 15 amino acids. The CDR3 loop is CATKDRGADTGELFF. CDR3 sequence (DNA): TGTGCCACTAAAGACAGGGGCGCCGACACCGGGGAGCTGTTTTTT.

The chain is built from TRBV4-3 and TRBJ1-6; D unresolved. The CDR3 length is 18 residues. Germline V gene data show CDR1 as LGHNA and CDR2 as YSLEER. Between the trimmed V and J ends, which lost 0 bases and 0 bases, there was a span of 12 bases. CDR3 in DNA: TGCGCCAGCAGCCAAGAAGTGCCACTTAGCTCCTATAATTCACCCCTCCACTTT. Its protein product is CASSQEVPLSSYNSPLHF.

V and J are TRBV7-2 and TRBJ2-7; D is possibly TRBD2 (6 bases). Germline V gene lookup returns CDR1 SGHTA and CDR2 FQGNSA. CDR3 length: 13 residues. V lost 8 bases to trimming and J lost 0 bases, with 11 bases between them. DNA of the CDR3: TGTGCCAGCGGGGCGGGAAGCTCCTACGAGCAGTACTTC. This encodes CASGAGSSYEQYF.

The chain uses TRBV7-9 and TRBJ2-7, with 11 nucleotides matching TRBD2. The V gene end was trimmed by 5 bases and the J gene end by 0 bases; junction bases not matched to a gene: 12. Germline loops: CDR1 SEHNR, CDR2 FQNEAQ (reference sequence). The CDR3 runs to 18 residues. CDR3 sequence (DNA): TGTGCCAGCAGCCCGGGACTAGCGGACCAATTGAGCTCCTACGAGCAGTACTTC. The encoded protein is CASSPGLADQLSSYEQYF.

This chain connects TRBV10-3 to TRBJ1-2, with D tentatively TRBD1 (6 bases). Between the trimmed V and J ends, which lost 10 bases and 1 base, there was a span of 19 bases. The CDR3 is made up of 15 amino acids. Germline V gene lookup returns CDR1 ENHRY and CDR2 SYGVKD. The CDR3 bases are TGTGCCACCAACGCGATGGGGGCGGATAACTATGGCTACACCTTC. The encoded protein is CATNAMGADNYGYTF.

This clone turned up a few times. The V and J genes are TRBV27 and TRBJ2-5; D is possibly TRBD1 (7 bases). CDR1 MNHEY and CDR2 SMNVEV come from the germline V gene (reference sequence). The ends were cut back, 5 bases at V and 3 bases at J, with 19 bases in the middle. This CDR3 contains 16 residues. This CDR3 reads CASSTPLAGGKETQYF. The CDR3 DNA sequence: TGTGCCAGCAGTACCCCATTGGCAGGGGGGAAAGAGACCCAGTACTTC.

The chain combines TRBV28 with TRBJ1-2, with 7 bases lining up with TRBD1. CDR3 length equals 14 residues. The germline gives CDR1 MDHEN, CDR2 SYDVKM. V lost 4 bases, J lost 4 bases, and 6 bases stayed unmatched. The CDR3 spells CASSSGGQSYGYTF. The CDR3 DNA is TGTGCCAGCAGTTCGGGGGGACAGAGCTATGGCTACACCTTC.

J is TRBJ1-1 and V is TRBV2; no definite D call. CDR1 and CDR2 (germline): SNHLY, FYNNEI. V dropped 5 bases and J dropped 1 base, with 8 bases sitting between them. This CDR3 is 13 amino acids long. The CDR3 DNA reads TGTGCCAGCAGTCCTACAGCGAACACTGAAGCTTTCTTT. Protein product: CASSPTANTEAFF.

The chain is built from TRBV20-1 and TRBJ1-1, with 8 bases aligning to TRBD1. The CDR3 loop spans 14 amino acids. V dropped 3 bases and J dropped 4; count of bases not matched to a gene: 7. Germline V gives CDR1 DFQATT, CDR2 SNEGSKA (reference sequence). Here the CDR3 DNA reads TGCAGTGCTAGTGGACAGGGTTTGAGCACTGAAGCTTTCTTT. It yields the protein CSASGQGLSTEAFF.

This clone was picked up a small number of times. The chain combines TRBV28 with TRBJ1-2; no definite D call. In germline, CDR1 is MDHEN, CDR2 SYDVKM. V was clipped by 4 bases and J by 5 bases, with 20 bases between them. This CDR3 is built from 16 residues. CDR3 coding DNA: TGTGCCAGCAGTTACCCCCCAGGTGATGTAAAGTATGGCTACACCTTC. Protein: CASSYPPGDVKYGYTF.

The chain combines TRBV28 with TRBJ1-2, with D possibly matching TRBD1 (6 bases). Germline lookup yields CDR1 MDHEN and CDR2 SYDVKM. Trimming shortened V by 4 bases and J by 8 bases, and 11 bases separated the two germline ends. The CDR3 contains 12 residues. CDR3 bases: TGTGCCAGCAGTTCAGGGGCCTACGGCTACACCTTC. This gives the protein CASSSGAYGYTF.